Presented here are 12 T cell receptor beta chains from one specimen sequenced in a study of blood T cell repertoires in COVID-19. Generated by immunoSEQ multiplex PCR, the TCRdb table keeps only in-frame clones and is missing some. Of hundreds of thousands of clones in the sample, 89% were seen once. Sequenced material: peripheral blood. Receptors originate from a young man with COVID-19, enrolled during active disease.

The chain carries TRBV6-6 and TRBJ2-1; tentative D call: TRBD2 (7 bases). The CDR3 covers 13 residues. Trimming left V 6 bases short and J 9 bases short, with 15 bases between. CDR1 MNHNY and CDR2 SVGAGI come from the germline V gene (reference sequence). The CDR3: CASSPRGAAEQFF. The DNA for the CDR3 is TGTGCCAGCAGCCCCCGGGGGGCCGCTGAGCAGTTCTTC.

This rearrangement joins TRBV3-1 (or the pseudogene TRBV3-2) to TRBJ2-3; 8 nucleotides line up with TRBD2. This CDR3 has 17 residues. Germline CDR1 reads LGHDT; CDR2 reads YNNKEL (reference sequence). The V and J ends lost 3 bases and 1 base, in that order; junction bases with no gene match: 9. The CDR3 nucleotides read TGTGCCAGCAGCCAGGGGTCGGGAGGGCGTGGCACAGATACGCAGTATTTT. Its protein is CASSQGSGGRGTDTQYF.

The chain uses TRBV19 and TRBJ2-1; 8 nucleotides line up with TRBD1. The length of the CDR3 is 14 residues. V was clipped by 8 bases and J by 5 bases; unmatched bases: 8. Germline V gene lookup returns CDR1 LNHDA and CDR2 SQIVND (reference sequence). The CDR3 DNA sequence: TGTGCCAGTGGACAGGGTGGGGTGCACAATGAGCAGTTCTTC. Translating it yields CASGQGGVHNEQFF.

The CDR3 DNA reads as TGCAGCGCTGGTCGGGCAGATACGCAGTATTTT. This translates into CSAGRADTQYF. This rearrangement joins TRBV29-1 to TRBJ2-3, with D hard to call. The V end lost 7 bases, the J end lost 4 bases, and 9 bases lay between the germline ends. This CDR3 has 11 amino acids. Germline V gene data show CDR1 as SQVTM and CDR2 as ANQGSEA.

The chain couples TRBV9 to TRBJ2-7; 7 bases fit TRBD2. The length of the CDR3 is 16 residues. Germline V lookup: CDR1 SGDLS, CDR2 YYNGEE. The trim removed 3 bases at V and 2 bases at J, leaving 11 bases unmatched. The chain's CDR3 is CASSDSPGGFAYEQYF. CDR3 nucleotides: TGTGCCAGCAGCGATAGCCCCGGGGGGTTCGCCTACGAGCAGTACTTC.

J is TRBJ1-3 and V is TRBV19, with 7 bases matching TRBD1. Germline CDR1 reads LNHDA; CDR2 reads SQIVND (reference sequence). The CDR3 consists of 15 residues. V shed 8 bases and J 1 base; nucleotides not matched to a gene: 8. The CDR3 coding sequence is TGTGCCAGTCGTCGACAGGGTATGTCTGGAAACACCATATATTTT. Translation gives CASRRQGMSGNTIYF.

This clone was seen more than once but under ten times. Other nucleotide sequences in the sample specify the same CDR3. The V gene is TRBV19, the J gene TRBJ1-1, with TRBD1 matching 8 bases. The CDR3 totals 15 residues. With 1 base clipped from V and 1 base from J, the junction kept 2 bases outside the gene matches. CDR1 is LNHDA, CDR2 SQIVND, per germline (reference sequence). The CDR3 region is CASSIGDRGNTEAFF. The CDR3 nucleotides read TGTGCCAGTAGTATAGGTGACAGGGGGAACACTGAAGCTTTCTTT.

V gene TRBV6-5 combines with J gene TRBJ2-1, with 10 nucleotides matching TRBD2. CDR1 is MNHEY and CDR2 is SVGAGI in the germline V gene. J was trimmed by 4 bases and V by 4 bases; bases with no gene match: 4. CDR3 length: 15 residues. The CDR3 loop is CASSLGSGGYNEQFF. CDR3 bases: TGTGCCAGCAGTTTGGGTAGCGGGGGGTACAATGAGCAGTTCTTC.

This clone was observed a handful of times. The chain employs TRBV14 and TRBJ1-2, with 9 bases that match TRBD1. V dropped 5 bases and J dropped 4; count of bases not matched to a gene: 8. Germline-derived CDR1 and CDR2 are SGHDN and FVKESK. The CDR3 has 15 amino acids. The CDR3 is CASSLLDRGIYGYTF. In DNA form, the CDR3 reads TGTGCCAGCAGCTTACTCGACAGGGGGATCTATGGCTACACCTTC.

This clone was recorded only once. The chain couples TRBV12-3 or TRBV12-4 to TRBJ2-1; D might be TRBD2 (5 bases). Trimming shortened V by 5 bases and J by 4 bases, and 9 bases separated the two germline ends. The CDR3 has 13 amino acids. In nucleotides, the CDR3 is TGTGCCAGCAGTCCTAGCCTATACAATGAGCAGTTCTTC. This sequence encodes CASSPSLYNEQFF.

The V and J genes are TRBV5-1 and TRBJ2-1; 11 positions agree with TRBD2. From germline, CDR1 is SGHRS and CDR2 YFSETQ. CDR3 length: 17 amino acids. The ends lost 4 bases at V and 9 bases at J; junction bases unmatched: 15. The CDR3 protein is CASSPYLLAGERREQFF. CDR3 DNA: TGCGCCAGCAGCCCATACTTACTAGCGGGAGAGCGTCGTGAGCAGTTCTTC.

The gene calls are TRBV5-1 and TRBJ2-7; D remains ambiguous. The V gene lost 0 bases and the J gene lost 0 bases, with 7 bases spanning the gap. Germline CDR1 SGHRS, CDR2 YFSETQ. The CDR3 extends over 14 amino acids. The CDR3 DNA is TGCGCCAGCAGCTTGGATGGCAACTCCTACGAGCAGTACTTC. It encodes CASSLDGNSYEQYF.